The 12 T cell receptor beta chains below were found in one sample sequenced in a study of Ad26.COV2.S vaccination and SARS-CoV-2 variants. The repertoire was sequenced with immunoSEQ multiplex PCR; TCRdb's copy has only in-frame clones and lacks some. The data hold roughly 500,000 clones, with around nine tenths observed a single time. Indicated treatment: some 20 received Ad26.COV2.S at low or high dose, single or two shots; 5 received placebo; per-sample allocation not given. Day 63 after the first injection of vaccine or placebo was the sampling time. Sequences were derived from peripheral blood, sampled in a trial of Ad26.COV2.S vaccine versus placebo. The receptor source for this set is a person between 18 and 59 years old who received the Ad26.COV2.S COVID-19 vaccine or a placebo.

Only one count was recorded for this clone. The gene calls are TRBV4-3 and TRBJ1-4; D unclear. V was pared by 0 bases and J by 0 bases, with 8 bases between. Germline V gene lookup returns CDR1 LGHNA and CDR2 YSLEER. CDR3 size: 16 residues. The CDR3 nucleotides are TGCGCCAGCAGCCAAGATCGCGTGTCAACTAATGAAAAACTGTTTTTT. It is translated as CASSQDRVSTNEKLFF.

The rearrangement joins TRBV19 to TRBJ2-3, with D perhaps matching TRBD1 (6 bases). The CDR3 sequence is 13 residues long. V gave up 2 bases and J gave up 5 bases, with 8 bases separating them. From germline, CDR1 is LNHDA and CDR2 SQIVND (reference sequence). The CDR3 reads CASSITRGDTQYF. CDR3 DNA: TGTGCCAGTAGTATAACCAGGGGAGATACGCAGTATTTT.

This chain connects TRBV4-1 to TRBJ2-7, with D possibly TRBD2 on 6 matching bases. CDR1 MGHRA and CDR2 YSYEKL come from the germline V gene. The CDR3 has 14 residues. The V and J ends lost 0 bases and 0 bases respectively, with 6 bases between them. The CDR3 bases are TGCGCCAGCAGCCAAGACGGGAGCTCCTACGAGCAGTACTTC. As protein: CASSQDGSSYEQYF.

The chain combines TRBV6-2 or TRBV6-3 with TRBJ2-1; weak D call: TRBD2 (5 bases). Germline V CDR1 and CDR2: MNHEY, SVGEGT. This CDR3 comprises 15 residues. The germline V and J ends were trimmed by 0 bases and 4 bases, with 10 bases remaining between them. CDR3 sequence (DNA): TGTGCCAGCAGTTACTCCAAGGGAGTTTACAATGAGCAGTTCTTC. It specifies CASSYSKGVYNEQFF.

The sample holds one count of this clone. This chain connects TRBV7-9 to TRBJ2-1, with a weak D call TRBD2 (6 bases). The CDR3 runs to 16 residues. Trimming removed 4 bases from V and 8 bases from J, with 21 bases in between. Germline CDR1 SEHNR, CDR2 FQNEAQ (reference sequence). The CDR3 bases are TGTGCCAGCAGCTATGAGGTATCACGGCGGGGCGATGAGCAGTTCTTC. This gives the protein CASSYEVSRRGDEQFF.

J is TRBJ2-7 and V is TRBV13, with TRBD2 identical over 7 bases. CDR1 is PRHDT, CDR2 FYEKMQ, per germline (reference sequence). The trim removed 0 bases at V and 7 bases at J, leaving 6 bases unmatched. CDR3 length equals 14 residues. This CDR3 reads CASSLGGGVGEQYF. The CDR3, as DNA: TGTGCCAGCAGCTTAGGGGGAGGGGTTGGGGAGCAGTACTTC. Full variable domain (missing parts from reference TRBV13 and TRBJ2-7): AAGVIQSPRHLIKEKRETATLKCYPIPRHDTVYWYQQGPGQDPQFLISFYEKMQSDKGSIPDRFSAQQFSDYHSELNMSSLELGDSALYFCASSLGGGVGEQYFGPGTRLTVT.

The chain links TRBV28 to TRBJ1-1, with a tentative D call TRBD1 (5 bases). This CDR3 is 14 amino acids long. The ends were cut back, 6 bases at V and 5 bases at J, with 16 bases in the middle. CDR1 and CDR2 (germline): MDHEN, SYDVKM. The CDR3 nucleotides are TGTGCCAGCAGCCTCCCGAGGGGTGGAACTGAAGCTTTCTTT. Protein sequence: CASSLPRGGTEAFF.

V usage is TRBV5-1 and J usage is TRBJ1-1; perhaps TRBD1 as D (5 bases). CDR1 SGHRS and CDR2 YFSETQ come from the germline V gene. The CDR3 is 15 residues long. V was clipped by 4 bases and J by 4 bases, with 17 bases between them. For the CDR3, the DNA is TGCGCCAGCAGCCGACCGACGGGGGAGAGCACTGAAGCTTTCTTT. Residues: CASSRPTGESTEAFF.

The rearrangement uses TRBV15 and TRBJ2-3, with no clear D. Trimming removed 0 bases from V and 5 bases from J, with 9 bases in between. CDR1 LNHNV and CDR2 YYDKDF come from the germline V gene (reference sequence). This CDR3 contains 14 residues. CDR3 DNA sequence: TGTGCCACCAGCAGAGATCGATTGGGAGATACGCAGTATTTT. This codes for CATSRDRLGDTQYF.

This chain joins TRBV27 and TRBJ2-6; weak D call: TRBD1 (5 bases). From germline, CDR1 is MNHEY and CDR2 SMNVEV (reference sequence). The CDR3 covers 16 residues. Trimming cost V 4 bases and J 2 bases, with 12 bases left between them. CDR3 region: CASSSQGRTGANVLTF. The CDR3 nucleotides are TGTGCCAGCAGTTCCCAGGGTAGGACTGGGGCCAACGTCCTGACTTTC.

This chain connects TRBV23-1 to TRBJ1-5; D call uncertain. TRBV23-1 falls under the ORF class, with uncertain function. The CDR3 runs 13 residues. V was clipped by 11 bases and J by 1 base, with 12 bases between them. DNA of the CDR3: TGCGCCCCACTTGTTTACAGCAATCAGCCCCAGCATTTT. It yields the protein CAPLVYSNQPQHF.

The gene calls are TRBV9 and TRBJ2-6, with D unclear. Trimming removed 2 bases from V and 0 bases from J, with 9 bases in between. The CDR3 has 16 amino acids. Germline V CDR1 and CDR2: SGDLS, YYNGEE. CDR3 DNA sequence: TGTGCCAGCAGCGTTAACAGAAACTCTGGGGCCAACGTCCTGACTTTC. Its protein product is CASSVNRNSGANVLTF.